There are many counts of the clone carrying this TCR beta chain. Antigen specificity is unknown. Trimming cost V 3 bases and J 7 bases; bases outside gene matches: 13. This CDR3 comprises 16 residues. TCRdb recomputed calls from the 5' RACE reads with MiXCR, one row per CDR3 protein. The sample consists of about 240,000 distinct CDR3 sequences, about 10% of them appearing once. This record belongs to a study of CD8 T cells in ankylosing spondylitis. Regarding the study as a whole: Disease-linked clones displayed a CD8+ phenotype and appeared relatively rarely in peripheral blood.

The specimen was blood, either unsorted or a sorted T cell fraction (not recorded which). The receptor comes from a male donor with ankylosing spondylitis or in good health (not recorded which). The rearrangement links TRBV12-3 or TRBV12-4 to TRBJ2-7, with 9 bases that match TRBD2. CDR3 DNA: TGTGCCAGCAGTTTTAAGGCGGCGGGAGGGCCGTCTGAGCAGTACTTC. Amino acid sequence: CASSFKAAGGPSEQYF.